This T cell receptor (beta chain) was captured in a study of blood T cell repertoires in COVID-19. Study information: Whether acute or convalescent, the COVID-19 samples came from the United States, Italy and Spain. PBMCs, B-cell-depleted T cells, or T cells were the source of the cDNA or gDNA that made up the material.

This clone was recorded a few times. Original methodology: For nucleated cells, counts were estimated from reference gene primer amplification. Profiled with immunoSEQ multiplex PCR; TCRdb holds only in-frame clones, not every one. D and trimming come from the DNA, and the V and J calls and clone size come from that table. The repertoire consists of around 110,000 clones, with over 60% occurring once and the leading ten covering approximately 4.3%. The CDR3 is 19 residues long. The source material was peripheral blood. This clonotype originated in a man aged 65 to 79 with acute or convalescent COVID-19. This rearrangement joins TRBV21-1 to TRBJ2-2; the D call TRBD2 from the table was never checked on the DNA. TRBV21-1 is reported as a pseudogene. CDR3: CASSKGWLAGAGVTGELFF. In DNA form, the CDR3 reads TGTGCCAGCAGCAAAGGTTGGTTAGCGGGGGCCGGTGTCACCGGGGAGCTGTTTTTT.